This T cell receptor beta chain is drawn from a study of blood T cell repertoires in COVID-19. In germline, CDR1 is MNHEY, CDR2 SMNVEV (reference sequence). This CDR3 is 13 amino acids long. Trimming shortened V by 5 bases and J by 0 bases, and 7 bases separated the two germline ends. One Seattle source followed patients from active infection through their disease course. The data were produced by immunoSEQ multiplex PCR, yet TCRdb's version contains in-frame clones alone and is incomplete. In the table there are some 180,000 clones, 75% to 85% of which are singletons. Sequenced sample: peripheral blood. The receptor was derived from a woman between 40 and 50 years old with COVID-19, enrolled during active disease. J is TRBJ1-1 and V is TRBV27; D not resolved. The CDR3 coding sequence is TGTGCCAGCAGTCCTACTTTGAACACTGAAGCTTTCTTT. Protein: CASSPTLNTEAFF.